Listed here are 30 T cell receptor beta chains from one sample, sequenced in a study of tissue T cells after allogeneic stem cell transplantation. Only in-frame clones appear in the TCRdb table, and some are missing; sequencing was by immunoSEQ multiplex PCR. The table records over a thousand clones, 50% to 70% of them present only once. Documented time point: mouse harvest day 7 after allogeneic transplant. Mouse grafts combined 10^7 T-cell-depleted bone marrow cells with 10^6 splenic CD5+ T cells. The sequencing sample was made of liver tissue. These receptors were collected from a female BALB/c mouse given C57BL/6 T cells with graft-versus-host disease after an allogeneic hematopoietic cell transplant.

Turning to this clone: Mouse germline and gene names are used. Coverage ceases 1 residue before the CDR3 finishes, and the germline J gene fills in the end. The V call is TRBV15, the J call TRBJ1-1; unclear D gene. The CDR3 contains 13 residues. From germline, CDR1 is SGHND and CDR2 FRSKSL. The V and J ends lost 4 bases and 0 bases respectively, with 6 bases between them. The DNA read from the CDR3 is TGTGCCAGCAGTTCTCAGGCAAACACAGAAGTCTTC. Translating it yields CASSSQANTEVF. The whole CDR3 sequence is CASSSQANTEVFF. The entire variable domain, with the rest obtained from reference TRBV15 and TRBJ1-1, is as follows: DAGVTQTPRHEVAEKGQTIILKCEPVSGHNDLFWYRQTKIQGLELLSYFRSKSLMEDGGAFKDRFKAEMLNSSFSTLKIQPTEPKDSAVYLCASSSQANTEVFFGKGTRLTVV.

For this clone: Mouse names are used for the genes. The read halts 1 residue ahead of the CDR3 end, with the missing end drawn from the germline J gene. The chain links TRBV26 to TRBJ2-2; D might be TRBD1 (6 bases). CDR1 is KGHPV and CDR2 is FQNQEV in the germline V gene (reference sequence). Trimming cost V 3 bases and J 1 base, with 6 bases left between them. The CDR3 length is 14 residues. CDR3 sequence reads: CASSLQGNTGQLYF. The covered CDR3 bases are TGTGCCAGCAGTCTACAGGGAAACACCGGGCAGCTCTAC.

In regard to this clone: All gene names here are mouse names. Coverage ceases 1 residue before the CDR3 finishes, and the germline J gene fills in the end. V and J are TRBV26 and TRBJ1-1; perhaps TRBD1 as D (5 bases). The CDR3 runs to 12 residues. From germline, CDR1 is KGHPV and CDR2 FQNQEV (reference sequence). With 4 bases removed from V and 4 bases from J, the gap between germline ends came to 7 bases. The CDR3 here is CASSQGFTEVFF. The DNA read from the CDR3 is TGTGCCAGCAGTCAGGGGTTCACAGAAGTCTTC. The full variable domain, completed using reference TRBV26 and TRBJ1-1, is NSKVIQTPRYLVKGQGQKAKMRCIPEKGHPVVFWYQQNKNNEFKFLINFQNQEVLQQIDMTEKRFSAECPSNSPCSLEIQSSEAGDSALYLCASSQGFTEVFFGKGTRLTVV.

As for this clone: Gene names and germline refer to mouse. The missing CDR3 end, 1 residue past where the read stops, is filled in from the germline J gene. This rearrangement joins TRBV1 to TRBJ1-6; TRBD1 might be the D (5 bases). TRBJ1-6 is reported as an ORF; its role is uncertain. Germline CDR1 reads NSQYPW; CDR2 reads LRSPGD (reference sequence). This CDR3 spans 15 amino acids. Trimming took 0 bases from V and 7 from J, leaving 10 bases between them. The CDR3 reads CTCSADRGWNSPLYF. The sequenced CDR3 bases are TGCACCTGCAGTGCAGATCGGGGGTGGAATTCGCCCCTCTAC.

This clone rates as large (0.1 to 1%). Germline and genes: mouse. Incomplete CDR3 DNA: TGTGCCAGCAGCTTCAGGGGTTCCAACGAAAGATTATTT. Protein: CASSFRGSNERLF. The complete CDR3 sequence is CASSFRGSNERLFF. The V call is TRBV4, the J call TRBJ1-4, with D tentatively TRBD1 (6 bases). Coverage ceases 1 residue before the CDR3 finishes, and the germline J gene fills in the end. Trimming cost V 4 bases and J 1 base, with 7 bases left between them. Germline CDR1 LGHDT, CDR2 YNNKQL (reference sequence). The CDR3 is 14 residues long.

Relative to its sample, this clone is large. Genes and germline come from the mouse. The observed sequence ends 1 residue before the CDR3 terminus, with the missing tail filled in from the germline J gene. The chain combines TRBV3 with TRBJ1-5, with 9 nucleotides matching TRBD1. Unmatched junction bases numbered 7, after V lost 1 base and J lost 3 bases. This CDR3 spans 17 amino acids. Germline V lookup: CDR1 SNHLY, CDR2 FYNGKV (reference sequence). The CDR3 bases that were read are TGTGCCAGCAGCTTAGGAGGGACAGGGTATGGCAACCAGGCTCCGCTT. Translation gives CASSLGGTGYGNQAPL. The complete CDR3 reads CASSLGGTGYGNQAPLF.

This clone turned up a few times. These gene names are mouse names. The observed sequence ends 1 residue before the CDR3 terminus, with the missing tail filled in from the germline J gene. The chain uses TRBV16 and TRBJ2-7; D perhaps matches TRBD1 (5 bases). The germline V gene has CDR1 SGHSA and CDR2 FRNQAP. This CDR3 has 12 residues. The V and J ends lost 1 base and 7 bases respectively, with 8 bases between them. The CDR3 sequence: CASSLGQREQYF. The DNA read from the CDR3 is TGTGCAAGCAGCTTAGGACAGAGGGAACAGTAC.

To note about this clone: Mouse germline and gene names are used. From the germline J gene comes the end of the CDR3, since the read stops 1 residue before it. The chain combines TRBV4 with TRBJ1-1, with D perhaps TRBD1 (5 bases). Germline lookup yields CDR1 LGHDT and CDR2 YNNKQL (reference sequence). Between the trimmed V and J ends, which lost 3 bases and 1 base, there was a span of 6 bases. The CDR3 sequence is 13 residues long. CDR3 protein: CASSYGQNTEVFF. CDR3 DNA, as far as it was read: TGTGCCAGCAGCTACGGACAAAACACAGAAGTCTTC.

To note about this clone: Gene names and germline refer to mouse. From the germline J gene comes the end of the CDR3, since the read stops 1 residue before it. This sequence joins TRBV16 and TRBJ1-1; D call uncertain. V lost 3 bases to trimming and J lost 2 bases, with 4 bases between them. There are 12 residues in the CDR3. From germline, CDR1 is SGHSA and CDR2 FRNQAP. The CDR3 bases that were read are TGTGCAAGCAGCTTGGACAACACAGAAGTCTTC. The encoded protein is CASSLDNTEVF. In full, the CDR3 is CASSLDNTEVFF.

A note on this clone: Each gene name is a mouse one. The read comes to an end 1 residue before the CDR3 does, leaving the germline J gene to fill in the end. This chain connects TRBV26 to TRBJ2-1, with a tentative D call TRBD2 (6 bases). The germline V gene has CDR1 KGHPV and CDR2 FQNQEV (reference sequence). This CDR3 has 13 amino acids. V lost 8 bases and J lost 1, with 9 bases in between. The DNA read from the CDR3 is TGTGCCAGCGGGGGGTTGAACTATGCTGAGCAGTTC. Translating gives CASGGLNYAEQF. The full CDR3 sequence reads CASGGLNYAEQFF.

Regarding this clone: Mouse gene names apply. The read stops 1 residue short of the end of the CDR3; the missing end is completed from the germline J gene. The chain employs TRBV14 and TRBJ2-4; D is possibly TRBD1 (5 bases). Germline CDR1 and CDR2: SGHDT and FRDEAV. The germline V and J ends were trimmed by 1 base and 6 bases, with 6 bases remaining between them. The CDR3 sequence is 12 residues long. The CDR3 loop is CASSFEGNTLYF. Incomplete CDR3 DNA: TGTGCCAGCAGTTTCGAGGGGAACACCTTGTAC.

Turning to this clone: Gene names refer to mouse genes. The read ends 1 residue early relative to the CDR3; the germline J gene fills the gap. The chain couples TRBV23 to TRBJ1-3; the D call TRBD1 from the table was never checked on the DNA. In germline, CDR1 is KGHTA, CDR2 FQNQQP. The CDR3 consists of 16 residues. The DNA read from the CDR3 is TGCTCCAGCAGTCAATCAGCGACAGGGGTTGGAAATACGCTCTAT. Protein product: CSSSQSATGVGNTLY. The whole CDR3 protein is CSSSQSATGVGNTLYF.

This clone turned up a few times. Genes and germline come from the mouse. The read finishes 1 residue shy of the CDR3 end, and the germline J gene is used to complete it. The gene calls are TRBV26 and TRBJ2-7; TRBD2 might be the D (7 bases). CDR1 is KGHPV and CDR2 is FQNQEV in the germline V gene (reference sequence). The CDR3 loop spans 15 amino acids. The V end lost 0 bases, the J end lost 2 bases, and 11 bases lay between the germline ends. Partial CDR3 DNA: TGTGCCAGCAGTCTGTCGAAGGGGGGGGCCTATGAACAGTAC. Protein product: CASSLSKGGAYEQY. The CDR3 as a whole reads CASSLSKGGAYEQYF.

As concerns this clone: Gene labels here are mouse ones. Sequencing ends 1 residue short of the CDR3 end; the germline J gene provides the rest. The chain has TRBV26 and TRBJ1-6; D unresolved. TRBJ1-6 is assigned to the ORF class and has an uncertain function. The CDR3 has 14 residues. V was pared by 0 bases and J by 7 bases, with 7 bases between. Germline loops: CDR1 KGHPV, CDR2 FQNQEV (reference sequence). Incomplete CDR3 DNA: TGTGCCAGCAGTCTGTCGGGGTGGAATTCGCCCCTCTAC. Amino acid sequence: CASSLSGWNSPLY. The whole CDR3 sequence reads CASSLSGWNSPLYF.

Comments on this clone: Genes and germline come from the mouse. The CDR3 end falls 1 residue outside the read, so it is completed with the germline J gene. This chain uses TRBV13-1 with TRBJ1-1; TRBD1 might be the D (6 bases). Germline CDR1 reads NSHNY; CDR2 reads SYGAGN. The CDR3 length is 14 residues. Trimming removed 0 bases at V and 4 bases at J, with 10 bases between. The sequenced part of the CDR3 DNA is TGTGCCAGCAGTGATGCAGGGGACACCACAGAAGTCTTC. The encoded protein is CASSDAGDTTEVF. The entire CDR3 is CASSDAGDTTEVFF.

This clone has just a few counts. Any gene name here is a mouse gene name. The read is 1 residue too short to cover the CDR3 end, so that end is filled in from the germline J gene. V gene TRBV16 combines with J gene TRBJ1-4; maybe TRBD1 (6 bases). V was cut by 5 bases and J by 0 bases, with 10 bases left in between. The germline V gene encodes CDR1 SGHSA and CDR2 FRNQAP. This CDR3 region has 15 residues. This chain's CDR3 is CASSPGQVSNERLFF. CDR3 DNA, as far as it was read: TGTGCAAGCAGCCCGGGACAAGTTTCCAACGAAAGATTATTT.

This clone has a handful of counts. Genes and germline come from the mouse. The read terminates 1 residue ahead of where the CDR3 ends, so the germline J gene completes it. The V gene is TRBV12-2, the J gene TRBJ2-4, with TRBD2 as a possible D gene (7 bases). Trimming took off 4 bases at V and 0 bases at J, with 13 bases between the two ends. Germline V gives CDR1 SGHLS, CDR2 HYDKME. The CDR3 totals 15 residues. Here the CDR3 reads CASSPWGPSQNTLYF. The DNA read from the CDR3 is TGTGCCAGCTCCCCCTGGGGGCCTAGTCAAAACACCTTGTAC. Full variable domain (remainder filled in from reference TRBV12-2 and TRBJ2-4): NSGVVQSPRYIIKGKGERSILKCIPISGHLSVAWYQQTQGQELKFFIQHYDKMERDKGNLPSRFSVQQFDDYHSEMNMSALELEDSAVYFCASSPWGPSQNTLYFGAGTRLSVL.

Concerning this clone: Genes and germline come from the mouse. The CDR3 end falls 1 residue outside the read, so it is completed with the germline J gene. The chain couples TRBV23 to TRBJ2-7. CDR1 KGHTA and CDR2 FQNQQP come from the germline V gene. CDR3 length: 14 residues. CDR3 DNA, as far as it was read: TGCTCCAGCAGTCAATCTGAGAGCTCCTATGAACAGTAC. This translates into CSSSQSESSYEQY. The CDR3 reads in full as CSSSQSESSYEQYF.

This clone was seen a handful of times. The gene names here belong to mouse. The CDR3 is CASSLSGYEQYF. The CDR3 bases that were read are TGTGCCAGCAGTCTGTCTGGGTATGAACAGTAC. The rearrangement joins TRBV26 to TRBJ2-7; the D is unclear. Read sequence stops 1 residue before the CDR3 end, and the germline J gene provides the missing end. Germline V gives CDR1 KGHPV, CDR2 FQNQEV (reference sequence). The V end was cut by 0 bases, the J end by 4 bases, with 4 bases between. This CDR3 comprises 12 residues.

As for this clone: Gene names refer to mouse genes. The CDR3 end lies 1 residue beyond the end of the read and is filled in from the germline J gene. The J gene is TRBJ2-3, the V gene TRBV16; 7 positions match TRBD1. Germline V gene sequence: CDR1 SGHSA, CDR2 FRNQAP. Trimming removed 4 bases from V and 0 bases from J; junction bases left unmatched: 4. The CDR3 spans 15 residues. CDR3 region: CASSSTGSSAETLYF. CDR3 DNA (partial): TGTGCAAGCAGCTCGACAGGGTCTAGTGCAGAAACGCTGTAT.

With respect to this clone: Gene names and germline refer to mouse. CDR3 DNA, as far as it was read: TGTGCCAGCAGCCAAGAGAGGGGGCTCAACGAAAGATTATTT. Its translation: CASSQERGLNERLF. The full CDR3 is CASSQERGLNERLFF. The chain links TRBV2 to TRBJ1-4, with 7 bases lining up with TRBD1. The read stops 1 residue short of the end of the CDR3; the missing end is completed from the germline J gene. Germline V gene sequence: CDR1 LGHNA, CDR2 YSYQKL. The ends lost 0 bases at V and 4 bases at J; junction bases unmatched: 2. The CDR3 is made up of 15 amino acids.

For this clone: Gene names are the mouse ones. The read falls 1 residue short of the CDR3 end, and the missing part is taken from the germline J gene. The J gene is TRBJ2-7, the V gene TRBV23; the table's TRBD1 call for D was not verified on the DNA. The CDR3 extends over 12 amino acids. CDR1 is KGHTA, CDR2 FQNQQP, per germline. The DNA read from the CDR3 is TGCTCCAGCAGTCAATCAGGGTATGAACAGTAC. Translated, it gives CSSSQSGYEQY. The complete CDR3 protein is CSSSQSGYEQYF.

As regards this clone: Any gene name here is a mouse gene name. The sequence runs out 1 residue before the end of the CDR3; the remainder is reconstructed from the germline J gene. This chain joins TRBV19 and TRBJ1-5, with TRBD1 matching 7 bases. The length of the CDR3 is 14 residues. CDR1 FNHDT and CDR2 SITEND come from the germline V gene (reference sequence). Trimming cost V 6 bases and J 0 bases; bases outside gene matches: 3. CDR3 DNA, as far as it was read: TGTGCCAGCAACAGGGGAAGTAACAACCAGGCTCCGCTT. This sequence encodes CASNRGSNNQAPL. The full-length CDR3 reads as CASNRGSNNQAPLF.

Note on this clone: The gene symbols are mouse symbols. The CDR3 is cut off 1 residue early in the read; its end comes from the germline J gene. This rearrangement joins TRBV26 to TRBJ1-1; perhaps TRBD1 as D (6 bases). V was cut by 4 bases and J by 3 bases, with 9 bases left in between. This CDR3 contains 13 residues. The germline gives CDR1 KGHPV, CDR2 FQNQEV (reference sequence). Partial CDR3 DNA: TGTGCCAGCAGTCCGGGACAATACACAGAAGTCTTC. Residues: CASSPGQYTEVF. The CDR3 reads in full as CASSPGQYTEVFF.

On this clone: Gene and germline names: mouse. The read halts 1 residue ahead of the CDR3 end, with the missing end drawn from the germline J gene. This chain joins TRBV19 and TRBJ2-2; a possible D gene is TRBD2 (5 bases). The CDR3 consists of 14 residues. Germline V gene data show CDR1 as FNHDT and CDR2 as SITEND (reference sequence). Between the trimmed V and J ends, which lost 4 bases and 4 bases, there was a span of 11 bases. CDR3 protein: CASSARLGTGQLYF. The CDR3 DNA, read in part, is TGTGCCAGCAGTGCCCGGCTGGGCACCGGGCAGCTCTAC.

Concerning this clone itself: Mouse names are used for the genes. The sequenced fragment ends 1 residue before the CDR3 boundary, so the rest is inferred from the germline J gene. The rearrangement uses TRBV29 and TRBJ2-2, with 8 bases aligning to TRBD1. In germline, CDR1 is MSHET, CDR2 SYDVDS. The CDR3 totals 14 residues. J lost 0 bases, V lost 7 bases, and 1 base had no gene match. CDR3 sequence: CASKQGANTGQLYF. The sequenced CDR3 bases are TGTGCTAGCAAACAGGGGGCAAACACCGGGCAGCTCTAC.

This clone turned up a few times. The gene symbols are mouse symbols. The read terminates 1 residue ahead of where the CDR3 ends, so the germline J gene completes it. This sequence joins TRBV12-2 and TRBJ1-2, with TRBD1 matching over 10 bases. The CDR3 extends over 14 amino acids. The germline V gene encodes CDR1 SGHLS and CDR2 HYDKME. The V segment lost 4 bases and the J segment 4 bases; nucleotides outside the gene matches: 5. The CDR3 region is CASSRGQGTSDYTF. The CDR3 DNA, read in part, is TGTGCCAGCTCCCGGGGACAGGGGACCTCCGACTACACC.

On this clone: Gene names follow the mouse nomenclature. The read ends 1 residue before the CDR3 terminus; that terminus is restored from the germline J gene. V usage is TRBV26 and J usage is TRBJ2-1; possibly TRBD2 for D (6 bases). Looked up from germline, CDR1 is KGHPV and CDR2 is FQNQEV (reference sequence). The V gene lost 2 bases and the J gene lost 3 bases, with 8 bases spanning the gap. This CDR3 has 14 residues. The part of the CDR3 DNA that was read is TGTGCCAGCAGTCTGGCGGGGGGCTATGCTGAGCAGTTC. Amino acid sequence: CASSLAGGYAEQF. The full CDR3 sequence reads CASSLAGGYAEQFF.

A few counts support this clone. All gene names here are mouse names. The read comes to an end 1 residue before the CDR3 does, leaving the germline J gene to fill in the end. The chain joins TRBV26 to TRBJ2-1, with no clear D. Trimming removed 3 bases at V and 1 base at J, with 4 bases between. This CDR3 has 13 amino acids. Germline V CDR1 and CDR2: KGHPV, FQNQEV (reference sequence). CDR3 DNA, as far as it was read: TGTGCCAGCAGTCTTCTGAACTATGCTGAGCAGTTC. It codes for CASSLLNYAEQF. The CDR3, in full, reads CASSLLNYAEQFF.

This clone was counted only a few times. The gene symbols are mouse symbols. Read data end 1 residue before the CDR3 end; the end is taken from the germline J gene. This rearrangement joins TRBV4 to TRBJ2-7; TRBD2 matches 7 bases. Germline CDR1 and CDR2: LGHDT and YNNKQL (reference sequence). This CDR3 comprises 12 residues. V lost 3 bases to trimming and J lost 7 bases; unmatched junction nucleotides: 3. The DNA read from the CDR3 is TGTGCCAGCAGCTACTGGGGGAGGGAACAGTAC. Protein: CASSYWGREQY. In full, the CDR3 reads CASSYWGREQYF.